These 17 T cell receptor beta chains share one sample of origin, sequenced in a study of cytomegalovirus exposure and HLA in healthy donors. 60 Vbeta and 13 Jbeta primers were used in PCR. Sequenced by immunoSEQ multiplex PCR; TCRdb stores in-frame clones only, minus some. This table holds roughly 130,000 clones, over 75% found once. The specimen was PBMCs. These receptors were obtained from a woman between 40 and 50 years old in good health and CMV-seronegative.

The chain uses TRBV7-9 and TRBJ2-7, with D hard to call. The CDR3 runs 17 residues. With 2 bases removed from V and 3 bases from J, the gap between germline ends came to 20 bases. CDR1 is SEHNR, CDR2 FQNEAQ, per germline (reference sequence). DNA of the CDR3: TGTGCCAGCAGCTTACCAACCTATCCCGCTCCCTACTACGAGCAGTACTTC. Protein: CASSLPTYPAPYYEQYF. The variable domain in full, completed from reference TRBV7-9 and TRBJ2-7, reads DTGVSQNPRHKITKRGQNVTFRCDPISEHNRLYWYRQTLGQGPEFLTYFQNEAQLEKSRLLSDRFSAERPKGSFSTLEIQRTEQGDSAMYLCASSLPTYPAPYYEQYFGPGTRLTVT.

The genes are TRBV7-8 and TRBJ1-1; tentative D call: TRBD1 (5 bases). Germline CDR1 SGHVS, CDR2 FQNEAQ. The CDR3 runs 12 residues. Trimming took off 3 bases at V and 7 bases at J, with 9 bases between the two ends. In DNA form, the CDR3 reads TGTGCCAGCAGCTTGTCCGGGGGTGAAGCTTTCTTT. Encoded protein: CASSLSGGEAFF. Complete variable domain (other parts from reference TRBV7-8 and TRBJ1-1): GAGVSQSPRYKVAKRGQDVALRCDPISGHVSLFWYQQALGQGPEFLTYFQNEAQLDKSGLPSDRFFAERPEGSVSTLKIQRTQQEDSAVYLCASSLSGGEAFFGQGTRLTVV.

The V and J genes are TRBV5-1 and TRBJ2-3, with 10 positions matching TRBD2. CDR3 length equals 15 residues. J gave up 4 bases and V 4 bases, and 6 bases lay outside the gene matches. From germline, CDR1 is SGHRS and CDR2 YFSETQ. Written as DNA, the CDR3 is TGCGCCAGCAGCATAGGGACTAGCGCCGCAGATACGCAGTATTTT. It is translated as CASSIGTSAADTQYF.

This clone was observed a single time. This rearrangement joins TRBV6-5 to TRBJ2-1; 7 bases match TRBD2. This CDR3 comprises 14 residues. Germline V gives CDR1 MNHEY, CDR2 SVGAGI. Unmatched junction bases numbered 8, after V lost 5 bases and J lost 7 bases. This CDR3 is CASSQPTGGNEQFF. The CDR3 region has the DNA TGTGCCAGCAGTCAACCGACGGGGGGTAATGAGCAGTTCTTC.

CDR3 sequence (DNA): TGTGCCAGCAGCTCCTTTTCGCAGTCCTACGAGCAGTACTTC. Its protein is CASSSFSQSYEQYF. This rearrangement joins TRBV7-9 to TRBJ2-7; no clear D. Per germline, CDR1 SEHNR and CDR2 FQNEAQ (reference sequence). The germline V and J ends were trimmed by 4 bases and 1 base, with 11 bases remaining between them. The length of the CDR3 is 14 residues.

For this clone: Other DNA sequences from this sample encode an identical CDR3 as well. The V gene is TRBV11-3, the J gene TRBJ2-7; tentatively, D is TRBD2 (7 bases). The V gene's germline CDR1 is SGHNT and CDR2 YENEEA. This CDR3 contains 16 residues. V lost 0 bases and J lost 3, with 15 bases in between. The DNA for the CDR3 is TGTGCCAGCAGCTTAGAAGAGGGGGGGGCTGGCTACGAGCAGTACTTC. Translating gives CASSLEEGGAGYEQYF.

V and J are TRBV7-9 and TRBJ1-5; TRBD1 matches 8 bases. Germline loops: CDR1 SEHNR, CDR2 FQNEAQ (reference sequence). The CDR3 extends over 15 amino acids. The V segment lost 4 bases and the J segment 4 bases; nucleotides outside the gene matches: 6. The CDR3 sequence is CASSYGTGFNQPQHF. In DNA, the CDR3 is TGTGCCAGCAGCTACGGGACAGGATTTAATCAGCCCCAGCATTTT. Variable domain in full (rest from reference TRBV7-9 and TRBJ1-5): DTGVSQNPRHKITKRGQNVTFRCDPISEHNRLYWYRQTLGQGPEFLTYFQNEAQLEKSRLLSDRFSAERPKGSFSTLEIQRTEQGDSAMYLCASSYGTGFNQPQHFGDGTRLSIL.

CDR3 DNA sequence: TGTGCCGGAATCCGGGACAGGGGTCGGACAGATACGCAGTATTTT. It translates to CAGIRDRGRTDTQYF. The rearrangement joins TRBV2 to TRBJ2-3; 10 positions agree with TRBD1. Germline V gene sequence: CDR1 SNHLY, CDR2 FYNNEI. The CDR3 runs to 15 residues. Trimming at V came to 11 bases and at J to 3 bases, leaving 11 bases not matched to a gene.

The chain joins TRBV11-3 to TRBJ2-1, with 14 bases identical to TRBD2. This CDR3 is built from 17 residues. Germline V gene lookup returns CDR1 SGHNT and CDR2 YENEEA. Trimming at V came to 3 bases and at J to 6 bases, leaving 7 bases not matched to a gene. The CDR3 reads CASSFRGTSGSINEQFF. The DNA of the CDR3 is TGTGCCAGCAGCTTTCGGGGGACTAGCGGGAGCATCAATGAGCAGTTCTTC.

Turning to this clone: A read error may account for a junction end that differs from germline. This specimen includes other DNA sequences encoding the same CDR3. CDR3 DNA: TGCGCCAGCAGCTTGGCCGGTGGGACAGGGGGTTTCTTC. Translation: CASSLAGGTGGFF. The V and J genes are TRBV5-1 and TRBJ2-7; 11 nucleotides agree with TRBD1. The germline V gene has CDR1 SGHRS and CDR2 YFSETQ. The CDR3 is 13 residues long.

The V and J genes are TRBV5-1 and TRBJ1-2; no clear D. V was trimmed by 0 bases and J by 5 bases, leaving 14 bases between them. This CDR3 has 15 amino acids. CDR1 is SGHRS, CDR2 YFSETQ, per germline. The CDR3 nucleotides are TGCGCCAGCAGCTTGGGGCCGGGGAGGGTTTATGGCTACACCTTC. Its protein is CASSLGPGRVYGYTF.

This clone was counted a few times. The chain links TRBV6-5 to TRBJ1-1; no reliable D call. The V gene's germline CDR1 is MNHEY and CDR2 SVGAGI. V was cut by 2 bases and J by 5 bases, with 12 bases left in between. The length of the CDR3 is 14 residues. CDR3 in amino acids: CASSYNGEVTEAFF. CDR3 bases: TGTGCCAGCAGTTACAACGGGGAGGTGACTGAAGCTTTCTTT.

The chain joins TRBV4-1 to TRBJ1-1; 7 nucleotides line up with TRBD1. Germline assignment: CDR1 MGHRA and CDR2 YSYEKL. This CDR3 is built from 16 residues. The V and J ends lost 0 bases and 5 bases, in that order; junction bases with no gene match: 9. The CDR3 is CASSQDGAGGGTEAFF. CDR3 nucleotides: TGCGCCAGCAGCCAAGATGGAGCAGGGGGAGGTACTGAAGCTTTCTTT.

The rearrangement joins TRBV30 to TRBJ2-2, with a tentative D call TRBD2 (5 bases). CDR1 and CDR2 from the germline V gene are GTSNPN and SVGIG (reference sequence). With 3 bases removed from V and 1 base from J, the gap between germline ends came to 9 bases. The CDR3 covers 14 residues. CDR3: CAWSRRVNTGELFF. The CDR3 region has the DNA TGTGCCTGGAGCCGGCGGGTGAACACCGGGGAGCTGTTTTTT. The full variable domain, with the rest looked up from reference TRBV30 and TRBJ2-2, is SQTIHQWPATLVQPVGSPLSLECTVEGTSNPNLYWYRQAAGRGLQLLFYSVGIGQISSEVPQNLSASRPQDRQFILSSKKLLLSDSGFYLCAWSRRVNTGELFFGEGSRLTVL.

CDR3 DNA: TGTGCCAGCAGTTACCTTGGAGGGATCGGGCAGCCCCAGCATTTT. Translating it yields CASSYLGGIGQPQHF. J is TRBJ1-5 and V is TRBV6-5; D is unclear. There are 15 residues in the CDR3. V was clipped by 2 bases and J by 7 bases, with 15 bases between them. Germline CDR1 reads MNHEY; CDR2 reads SVGAGI.

The genes are TRBV7-9 and TRBJ2-3; 11 bases line up with TRBD2. Looked up from germline, CDR1 is SEHNR and CDR2 is FQNEAQ (reference sequence). V was pared by 1 base and J by 3 bases, with 6 bases of the junction left unmatched. This CDR3 has 17 residues. This CDR3 is CASSLGGLAGGTDTQYF. The DNA of the CDR3 is TGTGCCAGCAGCTTAGGAGGGCTAGCGGGAGGAACAGATACGCAGTATTTT.

The chain carries TRBV19 and TRBJ2-2, with D unclear. The CDR3 loop spans 14 amino acids. Per the germline V gene, CDR1 is LNHDA and CDR2 is SQIVND (reference sequence). Deletions cut 0 bases from V and 1 base from J, with 3 bases between. CDR3 DNA sequence: TGTGCCAGTAGTATAGAGAGGAACACCGGGGAGCTGTTTTTT. Translation gives CASSIERNTGELFF.